This TCR beta chain emerged from a study of shared clonotypes between healthy human individuals. Study as a whole: Per donor, three plates held CD4 naive cells, three held CD4 memory, two held CD8 naive and one held CD8 memory.

CD45RO negativity and positive selection for CCR7 defined naive CD8 cells, a population that excluded terminally differentiated effector memory CD45RA+ cells. The germline V gene has CDR1 MNHEY and CDR2 SMNVEV (reference sequence). V gave up 5 bases and J gave up 0 bases, with 17 bases separating them. The CDR3 sequence is 16 residues long. Original methodology: Filtering differed, since immunoSEQ gave only junction sequences and no quality scores. This table comes from immunoSEQ multiplex PCR, and its TCRdb copy is limited to in-frame clones, with some not included. V and J calls plus clone size are reproduced from that table; the DNA served to infer D and trimming. Of about 2,100,000 clones listed, approximately 94% are singletons.

The sample consisted of naive CD8+ T cells from PBMCs. The receptor was isolated from a young man in good health. Some clones in this sample may be carry-over from other donors' samples. The chain couples TRBV27 to TRBJ2-7; tentative D call: TRBD1 (6 bases). The CDR3 region is CASSPSLGHYSYEQYF. CDR3 DNA sequence: TGTGCCAGCAGTCCGTCCCTGGGACACTACTCCTACGAGCAGTACTTC.